The table lists the clone carrying this TCR beta chain with a count of one. V was trimmed by 0 bases and J by 2 bases, leaving 12 bases between them. The CDR3 totals 15 residues. The V gene's germline CDR1 is SGHDT and CDR2 YYEEEE. These data belong to a study of shared clonotypes between healthy human individuals. Only in-frame clones appear in the TCRdb table, and some are missing; sequencing was by immunoSEQ multiplex PCR. The sample has about 490,000 clones; 70% to 85% are singletons. Recent vaccinations or acute infections were absent in the healthy HIV-negative adult donors. Researchers drew on tens of millions of PBMCs for genomic DNA from unsorted samples.

The sequence was collected from a woman in her thirties or forties in good health. Some clones in this sample may be carry-over from other donors' samples. This chain joins TRBV5-6 and TRBJ2-7; D is uncertain. Sequencing was done on a sample of PBMCs. The CDR3 is CASSLVNPTPYEQYF. As DNA, the CDR3 is TGTGCCAGCAGCTTGGTAAACCCAACCCCCTACGAGCAGTACTTC. Supplemented by reference TRBV5-6 and TRBJ2-7, the full variable domain reads DAGVTQSPTHLIKTRGQQVTLRCSPKSGHDTVSWYQQALGQGPQFIFQYYEEEERQRGNFPDRFSGHQFPNYSSELNVNALLLGDSALYLCASSLVNPTPYEQYFGPGTRLTVT.